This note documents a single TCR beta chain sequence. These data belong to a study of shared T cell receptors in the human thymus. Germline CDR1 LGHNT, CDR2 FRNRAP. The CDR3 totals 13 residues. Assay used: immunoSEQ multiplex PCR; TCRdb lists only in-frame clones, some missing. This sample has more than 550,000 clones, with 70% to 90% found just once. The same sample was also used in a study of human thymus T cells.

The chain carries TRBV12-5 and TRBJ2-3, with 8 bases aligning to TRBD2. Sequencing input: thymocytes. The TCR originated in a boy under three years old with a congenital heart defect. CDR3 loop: CTTRLAFTDTQYF. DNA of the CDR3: TGTACGACTAGACTAGCGTTCACTGATACGCAGTATTTT.